This is a list of T cell receptor beta chains from one sample in a study of T-cell memory formation after mild COVID-19. TCRdb used MiXCR to reprocess the 5' RACE reads, holding one entry per CDR3 protein. The sample holds roughly 600,000 distinct CDR3 sequences; roughly 18% are singletons and the top ten take 12%. The sample was PBMCs or a T cell subset sorted from them (not recorded which). These receptors came from an adult woman who had mild COVID-19 (a few samples of this study predate the infection). Cell type and time point are not known. Each CDR3 is given with its conserved first and last residue. The D gene is left open where the match is weak. Expanded clones get a size class; other rows say once, few or many, or leave the size out.

TRBJ2-2 . TRBV9 . TGTGCCAGCAGCGTAATGTCCGGGAGCCTTACCACCGGGGAGCTGTTTTTT CASSVMSGSLTTGELFF
TRBJ1-1 . TRBV4-3 TRBD1 TGCGCCAGCAGCCAAGTCGCTATCCAGGGGGGGAACACTGAAGCTTTCTTT CASSQVAIQGGNTEAFF
TRBJ2-3 . TRBV6-6 TRBD2 TGTGCCAGCAGTTACCGCCCGACTAGCGGGGGGGGCACAGATACGCAGTATTTT CASSYRPTSGGGTDTQYF
TRBJ2-1 . TRBV3-1 . TGTGCCAGCAGCCAAGGTCTAGCTCCTGAGCAGTTCTTC CASSQGLAPEQFF
TRBJ1-2 . TRBV6-4 . TGTGCCAGCAGTGACTCGAGTGGGGCCGATGGCTACACCTTC CASSDSSGADGYTF
TRBJ2-5 . TRBV9 . TGTGCCAGCAGCCGTGGGGTTCGAGAGACCCAGTACTTC CASSRGVRETQYF
TRBJ2-3 . TRBV4-1 TRBD1 TGCGCCAGCAGGCAAACAGGGGACCGCACAGATACGCAGTATTTT CASRQTGDRTDTQYF
TRBJ2-7 many TRBV3-1 . TGTGCCAGCAGCCAAGGGGGCTACGAGCAGTACTTC CASSQGGYEQYF
TRBJ2-7 . TRBV5-1 . TGCGCCAGCAGCTACCTGACCGTGGGGAACGAGCAGTACTTC CASSYLTVGNEQYF
TRBJ2-7 . TRBV30 . TGTGCCTGGAGTACATCCGTTTTGGGCGAGCAGTACTTC CAWSTSVLGEQYF
TRBJ1-3 . TRBV7-2 . TGTGCCTGGGGGGGACCCGGAAACACCATATATTTT CAWGGPGNTIYF
TRBJ2-1 . TRBV6-6 TRBD2 TGTGCCAGCAGTAGTAGCGGGAGAAGCTCCTACAATGAGCAGTTCTTC CASSSSGRSSYNEQFF
TRBJ2-1 few TRBV7-6 . TGTGCCAGCAGCCAAAATTCCCTCGATGAGCAGTTCTTC CASSQNSLDEQFF
TRBJ2-3 . TRBV30 . TGTGCCTGGGGGCGAGCGGATACGCAGTATTTT CAWGRADTQYF
TRBJ2-5 few TRBV6-1 . TGTGCCAGCAGTCGAACAGGGATCTCTGGAGAGACCCAGTACTTC CASSRTGISGETQYF
TRBJ2-7 . TRBV5-4 TRBD2 TGTGCCAGCAGCAGTGGGACTAGCGTCTACGAGCAGTACTTC CASSSGTSVYEQYF
TRBJ1-4 . TRBV12-3/TRBV12-4 . TGTGCCAGCAGGACCGTGGGAAGGGGGGGTGAAAAACTGTTTTTT CASRTVGRGGEKLFF
TRBJ2-5 . TRBV9 . TGTGCCAGCAGCGTAGGAAACAGAAAGGAGACCCAGTACTTC CASSVGNRKETQYF
TRBJ2-1 . TRBV27 . TGTGCCAGCAGTGAGGGCACGTCCCTGGGTTACAATGAGCAGTTCTTC CASSEGTSLGYNEQFF
TRBJ2-7 many TRBV7-2 TRBD2 TGTGCCAGCAGCTTAGAGGCGGGAGCGGCTTACGAGCAGTACTTC CASSLEAGAAYEQYF
TRBJ2-7 many TRBV5-1 TRBD1 TGCGCCAGCAGCACCAAACCGGGACAGGGCTCCTACGAGCAGTACTTC CASSTKPGQGSYEQYF
TRBJ1-4 . TRBV20-1 . TGCAGTGCTAGTGGAGGGTCTACCGCAACTAATGAAAAACTGTTTTTT CSASGGSTATNEKLFF
TRBJ2-3 few TRBV20-1 . TGCAGTGCTAGAATACAGGCGCGGACAGATACGCAGTATTTT CSARIQARTDTQYF
TRBJ2-1 few TRBV6-6 . TGTGCCAGCAGTTACATGGGGATGGTAGAAAATGAGCAGTTCTTC CASSYMGMVENEQFF
TRBJ2-3 many TRBV12-3/TRBV12-4 . TGTGCCAGCAGCCTTTCCGGGGGAGATACGCAGTATTTT CASSLSGGDTQYF
TRBJ1-2 few TRBV6-5 . TGTGCCAGCAGTTACTCTACAGGGCCTGGTAACTATGGCTACACCTTC CASSYSTGPGNYGYTF
TRBJ2-7 . TRBV7-3 TRBD2 TGTGCCAGCAGCAATCTGGGGGGGGACGAGCAGTACTTC CASSNLGGDEQYF
TRBJ1-1 . TRBV7-8 TRBD1 TGTGCCAGCAGCCCAAGCGCCGTCCCGGGACAGGGGGTGGACACTGAAGCTTTCTTT CASSPSAVPGQGVDTEAFF
TRBJ2-7 many TRBV18 TRBD1 TGTGCCAGCTCAGCAGGAACTGGACAGGTTGTGGGCGAGCAGTACTTC CASSAGTGQVVGEQYF
TRBJ2-7 many TRBV6-6 . TGTGCCAGCAGCTACATAGGGACGGATGAGCAGTACTTC CASSYIGTDEQYF
TRBJ2-3 many TRBV29-1 . TGCAGCGTTGATGTGGCAGATACGCAGTATTTT CSVDVADTQYF
TRBJ2-1 many TRBV5-1 . TGCGCCAGCAGCTTGGGACGTTCTAGCTCGACCTACAATGAGCAGTTCTTC CASSLGRSSSTYNEQFF
TRBJ2-7 few TRBV6-5 TRBD2 TGTGCCAGCAGTTACTCCAACTGGAGACTAGCGGGTTCGAGCTCCTACGAGCAGTACTTC CASSYSNWRLAGSSSYEQYF
TRBJ2-7 few TRBV7-6 . TGTGCCAGCAGCATCGGGGGTGGACCCTACGAGCAGTACTTC CASSIGGGPYEQYF
TRBJ1-1 . TRBV7-8 . TGTGCCAGCAGCTTAGGGGTGACAATTAACACTGAAGCTTTCTTT CASSLGVTINTEAFF
TRBJ2-2 . TRBV18 . TGTGCCAGCTCAAGTCACCACCCCGGGGAGCTGTTTTTT CASSSHHPGELFF
TRBJ2-1 few TRBV6-6 TRBD2 TGTGCCACCTCAACCGGGACTAGCCCTTACAATGAGCAGTTCTTC CATSTGTSPYNEQFF
TRBJ2-2 . TRBV7-9 . TGTGCCAGCAGCTTAGCCCCCGCGAGCGACACCGGGGAGCTGTTTTTT CASSLAPASDTGELFF
TRBJ1-2 . TRBV20-1 . TGCAGTGCTAGAGTTCCCTATCCTTTGTATGGCTACACCTTC CSARVPYPLYGYTF
TRBJ1-1 few TRBV12-3/TRBV12-4 . TGTGCCAGCAGTTTCGGACAGTCCACTGAAGCTTTCTTT CASSFGQSTEAFF
TRBJ2-2 . TRBV5-1 . TGCGCCAGCAGCTTGCGCTTAAACCGTGACGGGGAGCTGTTTTTT CASSLRLNRDGELFF
TRBJ2-1 few TRBV15 . TGTGCCACCAGCAGAGGCCCGTACAATGAGCAGTTCTTC CATSRGPYNEQFF
TRBJ2-7 few TRBV4-2 . TGTGCCAGCAGCCTCAATGGGGGACCCCGGGTCGAGCAGTACTTC CASSLNGGPRVEQYF
TRBJ1-2 . TRBV5-6 . TGTGCCAGCAGCTTCCGTGGGCAGGAACTCTATGGCTACACCTTC CASSFRGQELYGYTF
TRBJ2-5 few TRBV5-1 . TGCGCCAGCAGCCCGGGACGGCCCCAAGAGACCCAGTACTTC CASSPGRPQETQYF
TRBJ2-7 . TRBV6-5 TRBD2 TGTGCCAGCAGTTTCTCCTGGAGCGGGAGCCACACCTACGAGCAGTACTTC CASSFSWSGSHTYEQYF
TRBJ1-1 many TRBV5-1 . TGCGCCAGCAGCTTGGCAGGACAGACGAACACTGAAGCTTTCTTT CASSLAGQTNTEAFF
TRBJ2-1 . TRBV27 TRBD1 TGTGCCACGCGACAGGGGGCGCCGGGCGAGCAGTTCTTC CATRQGAPGEQFF
TRBJ2-2 . TRBV6-2/TRBV6-3 . TGTGCCAGCAGTTACCGGCGGGGTACCGGGGAGCTGTTTTTT CASSYRRGTGELFF
TRBJ1-6 . TRBV6-2/TRBV6-3 . TGTGCCAGCAGTTACGAAGGACTAGTTAATTCACCCCTCCACTTT CASSYEGLVNSPLHF
TRBJ1-2 few TRBV6-6 TRBD1 TGTGCCAGCAGTTACGGGGGACAGGGGACCTCCTATGGCTACACCTTC CASSYGGQGTSYGYTF
TRBJ2-7 . TRBV6-4 . TGTGCCAGCAGTAAAGGTGCCCCTCTCAAGGACGAGCAGTACTTC CASSKGAPLKDEQYF
TRBJ2-1 . TRBV7-6 TRBD2 TGTGCCAGCAGCCCCTCGGTAGCGGGAGACGGCAATGAGCAGTTCTTC CASSPSVAGDGNEQFF
TRBJ2-3 once TRBV20-1 TRBD2 TGCAGTGCTAGAAGGACTAGCGGGGGCACAGATACGCAGTATTTT CSARRTSGGTDTQYF
TRBJ2-2 few TRBV9 . TGTGCCAGCAGCGTAGCACCGAGCATCAACACCGGGGAGCTGTTTTTT CASSVAPSINTGELFF